The clone carrying this TCR beta chain was seen repeatedly, ten times or more. As yet, its antigen is unknown. The data derive from a study of early T cells in non-severe SARS-CoV-2 infection. Study-wide context: Unpaired chains resulted from sequencing bulk RNA of unsorted whole blood.

Findings and limits, study-wide: Matches to VDJdb favored anti-spike CD8 responses and missed private and CD4 specificities.

Attachment of unique molecular identifiers to individual cDNA molecules was performed. TCRdb reanalysed the 5' RACE reads using MiXCR and keeps one entry per CDR3 protein. Of some 61,000 distinct CDR3 sequences listed, around 9.3% were seen once; the top ten hold around 4.4%. The receptor was isolated from an adult who was a healthcare worker with PCR-confirmed SARS-CoV-2 infection or an uninfected control (not recorded which). The sample comprised whole blood.

The DNA of the CDR3 is TGCGCCAGCAGCCAAGTTACTAGCGGGAGCGGCACAGATACGCAGTATTTT. Translation: CASSQVTSGSGTDTQYF. The rearrangement uses TRBV4-1 and TRBJ2-3; 11 bases agree with TRBD2. J gave up 1 base and V 1 base, and 4 bases lay outside the gene matches. CDR1 and CDR2 from the germline V gene are MGHRA and YSYEKL. CDR3 length: 17 amino acids.